These 20 T cell receptor beta chains originate from one sample sequenced in a study of cytomegalovirus exposure and HLA in healthy donors (dated by TCRdb to 2015 to 2018). Libraries were constructed by the immunoSEQ multiplex PCR assay. The multiplex PCR relied on a mix of 60 forward primers for TCR Vbeta segments and 13 reverse primers for TCR Jbeta segments. Imported from immuneACCESS, the table was reduced by TCRdb to in-frame sequences with V and J called. These copies leave out some clones; in studies compared against another copy, an unresolved V gene accounts for under half, and the cause of the remainder is not known. The sample has about 78,000 clones on record, 65% to 85% of them singletons. The ten largest clones add up to roughly 2.3% of the sample. The specimen sequenced was PBMCs. These receptors were taken from a woman between 50 and 59 years old in good health and CMV-seronegative.

This clone was counted a few times. This rearrangement joins TRBV4-2 to TRBJ1-5; 7 bases agree with TRBD1. Losses at the gene ends were 1 base for V and 1 base for J; bases not matched to a gene: 4. This CDR3 is built from 16 residues. Germline CDR1 is LGHNA and CDR2 is YNFKEQ. The CDR3 reads CASSQVSGGSNQPQHF. CDR3 bases: TGTGCCAGCAGCCAAGTTTCAGGGGGAAGCAATCAGCCCCAGCATTTT.

CDR3 sequence reads: CASSPKSREYGYTF. CDR3 DNA: TGTGCCAGCTCACCAAAATCCAGGGAATATGGCTACACCTTC. This chain links TRBV18 with TRBJ1-2, with D tentatively TRBD1 (5 bases). Germline values: CDR1 KGHSH, CDR2 LQKENI. V was trimmed by 2 bases and J by 5 bases, leaving 12 bases between them. CDR3 size: 14 residues.

The rearrangement links TRBV10-3 to TRBJ2-5; 8 bases are a match to TRBD2. Germline loops: CDR1 ENHRY, CDR2 SYGVKD. This CDR3 spans 15 amino acids. V was clipped by 3 bases and J by 2 bases; unmatched bases: 5. CDR3 nucleotide sequence: TGTGCCATCAGTGACCCCGGGGGGGCACAAGAGACCCAGTACTTC. Translating it yields CAISDPGGAQETQYF.

This chain joins TRBV2 and TRBJ1-2, with 10 bases that match TRBD1. The V gene's germline CDR1 is SNHLY and CDR2 FYNNEI. V dropped 6 bases and J dropped 2; count of bases not matched to a gene: 3. The CDR3 consists of 14 residues. Here the CDR3 DNA reads TGTGCCAGCAGGGGACAGGGGCCAAACTATGGCTACACCTTC. It translates to CASRGQGPNYGYTF.

A single count supports this clone. The chain recombines TRBV29-1 with TRBJ2-5, with 7 nucleotides matching TRBD1. V was pared by 4 bases and J by 2 bases, with 1 base of the junction left unmatched. In germline, CDR1 is SQVTM, CDR2 ANQGSEA. This CDR3 has 12 residues. This chain's CDR3 is CSVGTGQETQYF. The CDR3 DNA reads as TGCAGCGTTGGGACAGGACAAGAGACCCAGTACTTC.

The chain links TRBV7-9 to TRBJ2-5; 7 bases align to TRBD1. The V segment lost 2 bases and the J segment 2 bases; nucleotides outside the gene matches: 8. Germline values: CDR1 SEHNR, CDR2 FQNEAQ (reference sequence). The length of the CDR3 is 16 residues. For the CDR3, the DNA is TGTGCCAGCAGCTTAAGGGACAGAAATTTTCAAGAGACCCAGTACTTC. Encoded protein: CASSLRDRNFQETQYF.

J is TRBJ1-1 and V is TRBV27; D ambiguous. The CDR3 sequence is 15 residues long. CDR1 MNHEY and CDR2 SMNVEV come from the germline V gene (reference sequence). Trimming stripped 5 bases from V and 4 bases from J, with 17 bases between. CDR3 residues: CASSRPGGIPTEAFF. The DNA for the CDR3 is TGTGCCAGCAGTCGACCCGGAGGGATCCCCACTGAAGCTTTCTTT.

The chain is built from TRBV27 and TRBJ1-3; the match to TRBD1 covers 9 bases. There are 21 residues in the CDR3. Germline CDR1 reads MNHEY; CDR2 reads SMNVEV (reference sequence). With V trimmed by 7 bases and J by 4 bases, 26 bases remained unmatched. The CDR3 coding sequence is TGTGCCAGCACTAACCGAGCCCGGGACAGGGATTCTATACGCGGAGGAAACACCATATATTTT. Translating it yields CASTNRARDRDSIRGGNTIYF.

The V gene is TRBV10-2, the J gene TRBJ1-1, with 7 bases matching TRBD1. Germline trimming cut 0 bases from V and 2 bases from J; bases unmatched to any gene: 6. The CDR3 contains 16 residues. Germline V gene data show CDR1 as WSHSY and CDR2 as SAAADI. Here the CDR3 reads CASSESRGTANTEAFF. The CDR3 DNA reads as TGCGCCAGCAGTGAGTCGAGGGGGACAGCCAACACTGAAGCTTTCTTT.

V is TRBV9 and J is TRBJ1-3; tentative D call: TRBD1 (5 bases). V gave up 2 bases and J gave up 1 base, with 10 bases separating them. Per germline, CDR1 SGDLS and CDR2 YYNGEE. CDR3 length: 15 amino acids. CDR3 bases: TGTGCCAGCAGCGTCGACGGGACTTCTGGAAACACCATATATTTT. This sequence encodes CASSVDGTSGNTIYF. The variable domain in full, with the rest retrieved from reference TRBV9 and TRBJ1-3, is DSGVTQTPKHLITATGQRVTLRCSPRSGDLSVYWYQQSLDQGLQFLIQYYNGEERAKGNILERFSAQQFPDLHSELNLSSLELGDSALYFCASSVDGTSGNTIYFGEGSWLTVV.

In its sample, this clone was seen a few times. The chain is built from TRBV29-1 and TRBJ2-7, with a weak D call TRBD2 (6 bases). Trimming cost V 4 bases and J 2 bases, with 12 bases left between them. This CDR3 contains 13 residues. CDR1 is SQVTM, CDR2 ANQGSEA, per germline. CDR3 protein: CSVGETSTYEQYF. Written as DNA, the CDR3 is TGCAGCGTTGGGGAGACTAGTACCTACGAGCAGTACTTC.

The chain employs TRBV14 and TRBJ2-7, with a weak D call TRBD1 (5 bases). CDR3 length: 16 residues. Trimming cost V 4 bases and J 0 bases, with 16 bases left between them. CDR1 and CDR2 (germline): SGHDN, FVKESK. The CDR3 coding sequence is TGTGCCAGCAGCCGACGCGGACAATTTTACTCCTACGAGCAGTACTTC. Translation gives CASSRRGQFYSYEQYF.

The CDR3 region is CAIGHGGLETQYF. CDR3 bases: TGTGCCATCGGGCACGGAGGTCTTGAGACCCAGTACTTC. The chain joins TRBV10-3 to TRBJ2-5; TRBD2 is a possible D gene (5 bases). V was cut by 8 bases and J by 5 bases, with 15 bases left in between. Germline V CDR1 and CDR2: ENHRY, SYGVKD. CDR3 size: 13 residues.

This clone was counted a few times. This chain joins TRBV6-1 and TRBJ1-5; D perhaps matches TRBD1 (5 bases). Germline CDR1 and CDR2: MNHNS and SASEGT. The CDR3 contains 13 residues. The ends were cut back, 8 bases at V and 0 bases at J, with 8 bases in the middle. The CDR3: CASYDSSNQPQHF. The DNA of the CDR3 is TGTGCCAGCTATGACAGTAGCAATCAGCCCCAGCATTTT.

This sequence joins TRBV5-1 and TRBJ2-7, with a tentative D call TRBD1 (6 bases). This CDR3 comprises 15 residues. CDR1 SGHRS and CDR2 YFSETQ come from the germline V gene. Trimming removed 3 bases from V and 0 bases from J, with 13 bases in between. In nucleotides, the CDR3 is TGCGCCAGCAGCTCGGGACAAGGGCTCTCCTACGAGCAGTACTTC. It is translated as CASSSGQGLSYEQYF.

This chain joins TRBV19 and TRBJ2-5; TRBD1 is a possible D gene (6 bases). The tail of the sequence fits TRBJ2-7 better, so the J call may be wrong. Germline loops: CDR1 LNHDA, CDR2 SQIVND (reference sequence). This CDR3 has 13 residues. DNA of the CDR3: TGTGCCAGTAGTGTACAGGGTATAGGCGAGCAGTACTTC. Protein sequence: CASSVQGIGEQYF.

This clone was observed a few times. The rearrangement links TRBV28 to TRBJ1-1, with D perhaps matching TRBD1 (5 bases). This CDR3 contains 15 residues. CDR1 is MDHEN and CDR2 is SYDVKM in the germline V gene. The germline V and J ends were trimmed by 7 bases and 0 bases, with 15 bases remaining between them. The CDR3 loop is CASTHRGGMNTEAFF. The CDR3, as DNA: TGTGCCAGCACTCATCGGGGGGGGATGAACACTGAAGCTTTCTTT.

The genes are TRBV27 and TRBJ1-1, with D possibly matching TRBD1 (6 bases). With 5 bases removed from V and 5 bases from J, the gap between germline ends came to 24 bases. Germline assignment: CDR1 MNHEY and CDR2 SMNVEV (reference sequence). The length of the CDR3 is 17 residues. CDR3 DNA: TGTGCCAGCAGTAATCTGGGGTCTGGGGGGGCTCGGACTGAAGCTTTCTTT. It codes for CASSNLGSGGARTEAFF.

This chain links TRBV5-4 with TRBJ1-1, with D unclear. Germline V gene data show CDR1 as SGHNT and CDR2 as YYREEE (reference sequence). The CDR3 is 14 amino acids. Trimming took off 0 bases at V and 0 bases at J, with 6 bases between the two ends. The chain's CDR3 is CASSLDSLNTEAFF. The CDR3 DNA sequence: TGTGCCAGCAGCTTGGACAGCTTGAACACTGAAGCTTTCTTT.

The chain has TRBV19 and TRBJ1-5; no definite D call. V dropped 7 bases and J dropped 0 bases, with 13 bases sitting between them. CDR3 length: 15 amino acids. CDR1 is LNHDA and CDR2 is SQIVND in the germline V gene (reference sequence). CDR3 sequence: CASTTNINSNQPQHF. Here the CDR3 DNA reads TGTGCCAGTACCACTAATATAAATAGCAATCAGCCCCAGCATTTT.